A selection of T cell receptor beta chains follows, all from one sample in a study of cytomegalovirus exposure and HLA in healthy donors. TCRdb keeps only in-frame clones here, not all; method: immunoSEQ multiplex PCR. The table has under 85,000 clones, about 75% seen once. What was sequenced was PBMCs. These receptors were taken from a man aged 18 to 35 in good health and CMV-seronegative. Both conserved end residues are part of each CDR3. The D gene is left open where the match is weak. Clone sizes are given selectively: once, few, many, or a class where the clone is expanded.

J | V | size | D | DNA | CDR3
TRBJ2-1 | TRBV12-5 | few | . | TGTGCTAGTGGTTTGGGAGCCAGGGATTCGGAGCAGTTCTTC | CASGLGARDSEQFF
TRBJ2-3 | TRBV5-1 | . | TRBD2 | TGCGCCAGCAGTTCGACAGGGGGGAGAAAACTAGCGGGGGGCCCCACCCTGACGCAGTATTTT | CASSSTGGRKLAGGPTLTQYF
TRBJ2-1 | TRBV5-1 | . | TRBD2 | TGCGCCAGCAGCTGGGGCGGGGGACTCTACAATGAGCAGTTCTTC | CASSWGGGLYNEQFF
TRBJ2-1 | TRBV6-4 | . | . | TGTGCCAGCAGTCTCGAGACGGGAGACAATGAGCAGTTCTTC | CASSLETGDNEQFF
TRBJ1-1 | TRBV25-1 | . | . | TGTGCCAGCAGTGAGTCCGGGGTAGGCACTGAAGCTTTCTTT | CASSESGVGTEAFF
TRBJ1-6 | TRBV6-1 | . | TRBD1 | TGTGCCAGCAGGAGGACAGGGGGCGGTGATTCACCCCTCCACTTT | CASRRTGGGDSPLHF
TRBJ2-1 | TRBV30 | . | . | TGTGCCTGGAGTGGAGGGCTTATCGATGAGCAGTTCTTC | CAWSGGLIDEQFF
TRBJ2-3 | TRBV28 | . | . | TGTGCCAGTCGTTGGGCGAAAAGCACAGATACGCAGTATTTT | CASRWAKSTDTQYF
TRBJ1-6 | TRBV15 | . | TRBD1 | TGTGCCACCAGCCCGAGGACAGGGGTTTATTCACCCCTCCACTTT | CATSPRTGVYSPLHF
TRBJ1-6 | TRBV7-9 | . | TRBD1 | TGTGCCAGCAGCTTAGTCTCAGGGGCAGGGGGCCTGGCTAATTCACCCCTCCACTTT | CASSLVSGAGGLANSPLHF
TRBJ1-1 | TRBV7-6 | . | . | TGTGCCAGCAGCTCCACAGGGTGGAACACTGAAGCTTTCTTT | CASSSTGWNTEAFF
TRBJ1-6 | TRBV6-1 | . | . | TGTGCCAGCACGGTGGAGGGGAATTCACCCCTCCACTTT | CASTVEGNSPLHF
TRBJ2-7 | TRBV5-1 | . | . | TGCGCCAGCAGCTTGGCCTCGGGACTCTCCTACGAGCAGTACTTC | CASSLASGLSYEQYF
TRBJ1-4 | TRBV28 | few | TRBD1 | TGTGCCAGCAGTCCCGGGACAGGCGTAAATGAAAAACTGTTTTTT | CASSPGTGVNEKLFF
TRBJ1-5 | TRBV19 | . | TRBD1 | TGTGCCAGTAGCCCACAGGGGGTTGGCAATCAGCCCCAGCATTTT | CASSPQGVGNQPQHF
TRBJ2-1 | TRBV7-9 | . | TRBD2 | TGTGCCAGCAGCTTATTCCTAGCGGGGGACAATGAGCAGTTCTTC | CASSLFLAGDNEQFF
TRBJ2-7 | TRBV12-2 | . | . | TGTGCAAGTCGCAACGGGACTAGCAGCTACGAGCAGTACTTC | CASRNGTSSYEQYF
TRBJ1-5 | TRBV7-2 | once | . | TGTGCCAGCAGCTTAGTGCAGGATCAGCCCCAGCATTTT | CASSLVQDQPQHF
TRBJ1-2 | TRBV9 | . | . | TGTGCCAGCAGCGTAGAGGCAGGGGTAGGTTATGGCTACACCTTC | CASSVEAGVGYGYTF
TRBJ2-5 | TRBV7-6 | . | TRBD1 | TGTGCCAGCAGCTTCGGACAGGGGGTGGCGGAGACCCAGTACTTC | CASSFGQGVAETQYF
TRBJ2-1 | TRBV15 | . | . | TGTGCCACCAGCAACCGAAGGACAGCGCTCCCCCAGTTCTTC | CATSNRRTALPQFF
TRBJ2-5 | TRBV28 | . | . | TGTGCCAGCAGCCGGGACACAATACAAGAGACCCAGTACTTC | CASSRDTIQETQYF
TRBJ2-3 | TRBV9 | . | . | TGTGCCAGCAGCGTAGCTACAACAGTAGGCACAGATACGCAGTATTTT | CASSVATTVGTDTQYF
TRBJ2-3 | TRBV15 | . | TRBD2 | TGTGCCACCAGCAGAGAGCGGGGGGGCACAGATACGCAGTATTTT | CATSRERGGTDTQYF
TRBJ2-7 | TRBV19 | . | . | TGTGCCAGTAGTCCCGGGCAGGGCGAATCCTACGAGCAGTACTTC | CASSPGQGESYEQYF
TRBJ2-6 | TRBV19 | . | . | TGTGCCAGTAGTTCGGGGTCTTACTCTGGGGCCAACGTCCTGACTTTC | CASSSGSYSGANVLTF
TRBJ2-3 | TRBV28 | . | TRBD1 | TGTGCCAGCAGTTTAACAGGGGAGATAGATACGCAGTATTTT | CASSLTGEIDTQYF
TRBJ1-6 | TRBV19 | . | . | TGTGCCAGTAGTAGAAGTCAGGGTTGGGCTTCACCCCTCCACTTT | CASSRSQGWASPLHF
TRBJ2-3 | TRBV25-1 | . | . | TGTGCCAGCAGTTCCAGACAGGTCACAGATACGCAGTATTTT | CASSSRQVTDTQYF
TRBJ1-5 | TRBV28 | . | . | TGTGCCAGCACCCATCCCCGACACAGGGCGGTCAGCAATCAGCCCCAGCATTTT | CASTHPRHRAVSNQPQHF
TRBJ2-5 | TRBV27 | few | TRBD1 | TGTGCCAGCCAGGGGGTTGGGGAGACCCAGTACTTC | CASQGVGETQYF
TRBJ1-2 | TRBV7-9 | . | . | TGTGCCAGCAGCTTAGCGAGTAACTATGGCTACACCTTC | CASSLASNYGYTF
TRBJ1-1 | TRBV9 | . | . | TGTGCCAGCAGCGGAGACAAGCTGAACACTGAAGCTTTCTTT | CASSGDKLNTEAFF
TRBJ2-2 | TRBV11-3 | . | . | TGTGCCAGCAGCTCGAGGGCCCGGGACACCGGGGAGCTGTTTTTT | CASSSRARDTGELFF
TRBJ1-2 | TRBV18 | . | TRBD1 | TGTGCCAGCTCACCCGACAGGGACTATGGCTACACCTTC | CASSPDRDYGYTF
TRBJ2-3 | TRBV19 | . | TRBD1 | TGTGCCAGTAGTATGGGGGACAGGGGGTTCACAGATACGCAGTATTTT | CASSMGDRGFTDTQYF
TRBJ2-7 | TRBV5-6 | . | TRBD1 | TGTGCCAGCAGCTTGTTCAGGGACAGCTCCTACGAGCAGTACTTC | CASSLFRDSSYEQYF
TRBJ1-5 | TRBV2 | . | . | TGTGCCAGCAGTGAATGGGACTACAATCAGCCCCAGCATTTT | CASSEWDYNQPQHF
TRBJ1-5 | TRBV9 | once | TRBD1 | TGTGCCAGCAGCGTAGGGGACAGCTTTCAGCCCCAGCATTTT | CASSVGDSFQPQHF
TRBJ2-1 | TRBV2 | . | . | TGTGCCAGCAGTGAACCTTTTAACAATGAGCAGTTCTTC | CASSEPFNNEQFF
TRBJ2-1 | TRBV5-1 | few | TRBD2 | TGCGCCAGCAGCCCAAGCGGGGGGGCCTACAATGAGCAGTTCTTC | CASSPSGGAYNEQFF
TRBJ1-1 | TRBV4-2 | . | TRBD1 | TGTGCCAGCAGCCTTGGACAGGGTTTGAACACTGAAGCTTTCTTT | CASSLGQGLNTEAFF
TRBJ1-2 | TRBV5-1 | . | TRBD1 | TGCGCCAGCAGCACCCTGCAGGGGGATAACTATGGCTACACCTTC | CASSTLQGDNYGYTF
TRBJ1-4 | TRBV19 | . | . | TGTGCCAGCAGTATTTTCCAGGAGGGGAATGAAAAACTGTTTTTT | CASSIFQEGNEKLFF
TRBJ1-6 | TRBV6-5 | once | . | TGTGCCAGCAGACACGGGAATTCACCCCTCCACTTT | CASRHGNSPLHF
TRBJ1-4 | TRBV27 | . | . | TGTGCCAGCTCACCCAGGGTTTCTGAAAAACTGTTTTTT | CASSPRVSEKLFF
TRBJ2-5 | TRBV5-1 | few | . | TGCGCCAGCAGCTCGCGGACAACCCAAGAGACCCAGTACTTC | CASSSRTTQETQYF
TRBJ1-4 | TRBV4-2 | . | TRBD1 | TGTGCCAGCAGCCAACCCACAGGGGGTGGTGAAAAACTGTTTTTT | CASSQPTGGGEKLFF
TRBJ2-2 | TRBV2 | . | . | TGTGCCAGCAGGCGTCGGAGCGCGAACACCGGGGAGCTGTTTTTT | CASRRRSANTGELFF
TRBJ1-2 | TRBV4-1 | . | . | TGCGCCAGCAGCCAAGATATGTCCGGGGAAACGGGCTATGGCTACACCTTC | CASSQDMSGETGYGYTF
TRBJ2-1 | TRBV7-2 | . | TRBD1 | TGTGCCAGCAGCCTGGACAGGGGTAGGCACAATGAGCAGTTCTTC | CASSLDRGRHNEQFF
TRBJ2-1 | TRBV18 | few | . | TGTGCCAGCTCACGGACTGTTTTGGACAATGAGCAGTTCTTC | CASSRTVLDNEQFF
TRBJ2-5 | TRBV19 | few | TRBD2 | TGTGCCAGTAGTATACAGCGGGGGCCACAAGAGACCCAGTACTTC | CASSIQRGPQETQYF
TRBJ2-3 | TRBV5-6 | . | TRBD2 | TGTGCCAGCAGCTTGTCTAGCGGGGGTTATACGCAGTATTTT | CASSLSSGGYTQYF